The clone carrying this T cell receptor (beta chain) was detected a few times. CDR3 length: 13 amino acids. Trimming removed 8 bases from V and 9 bases from J; junction bases left unmatched: 9. Per the germline V gene, CDR1 is LNHDA and CDR2 is SQIVND (reference sequence). 13 Jbeta primers and 60 Vbeta primers were used for the PCR. TCRdb's copy holds only in-frame clones and misses some; the assay was immunoSEQ multiplex PCR. The table shows 60,000 to 85,000 clones, with around 69% occurring only once. The data are from a study of cytomegalovirus exposure and HLA in healthy donors. The sequence derives from a human donor in good health. Sequencing was done on a sample of PBMCs. This chain links TRBV19 with TRBJ1-5; 8 bases map to TRBD1. The CDR3 nucleotides are TGTGCCAGTGGCGGACAGGGATATTCGCCCCAGCATTTT. Its protein product is CASGGQGYSPQHF.